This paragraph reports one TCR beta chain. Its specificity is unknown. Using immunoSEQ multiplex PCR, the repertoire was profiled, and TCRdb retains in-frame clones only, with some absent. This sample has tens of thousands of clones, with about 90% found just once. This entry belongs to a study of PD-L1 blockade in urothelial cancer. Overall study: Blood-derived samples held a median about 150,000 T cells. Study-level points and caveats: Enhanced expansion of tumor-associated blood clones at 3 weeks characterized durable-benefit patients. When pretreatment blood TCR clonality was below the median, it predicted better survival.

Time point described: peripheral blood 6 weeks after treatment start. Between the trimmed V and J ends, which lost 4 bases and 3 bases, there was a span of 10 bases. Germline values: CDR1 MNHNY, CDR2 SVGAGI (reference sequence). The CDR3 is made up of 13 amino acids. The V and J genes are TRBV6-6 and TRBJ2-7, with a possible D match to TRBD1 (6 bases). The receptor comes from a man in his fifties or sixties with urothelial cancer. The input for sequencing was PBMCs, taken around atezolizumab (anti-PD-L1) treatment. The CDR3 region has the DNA TGTGCCAGCAGTTTCGGACAGCTCTACGAGCAGTACTTC. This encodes CASSFGQLYEQYF.